These 24 T cell receptor beta chains share one sample of origin, sequenced in a study of T cells in Graves' hyperthyroidism and ophthalmopathy. What was amplified from RNA transcripts were TCR beta CDR3 regions. HTBI primers were used for first-round RT-PCR of the TCR CDR3. From the multiplex PCR reads, TCRdb called clonotypes with MiXCR, one entry per CDR3 protein. The table lists about 270,000 distinct CDR3 sequences, approximately 20% of them singletons. The sample comprised blood. The receptors here all came from a man aged 30 to 45 with Graves' ophthalmopathy.

The gene calls are TRBV6-2 or TRBV6-3 and TRBJ2-5, with D possibly matching TRBD2 (6 bases). Trimming took 6 bases from V and 0 from J, leaving 14 bases between them. CDR3 length: 15 amino acids. Germline-derived CDR1 and CDR2 are MNHEY and SVGEGT. DNA for the CDR3: TGTGCCAGCAGAACGGGGAGGACCAACCAAGAGACCCAGTACTTC. Its protein is CASRTGRTNQETQYF.

This clonotype was detected many times. V is TRBV20-1 and J is TRBJ1-2; a possible D gene is TRBD1 (5 bases). Trimming cost V 3 bases and J 7 bases, with 15 bases left between them. This CDR3 has 13 amino acids. Germline V lookup: CDR1 DFQATT, CDR2 SNEGSKA (reference sequence). The CDR3 is CSARGGGQTGYTF. CDR3 DNA: TGCAGTGCTAGGGGGGGTGGGCAGACTGGCTACACCTTC.

This clonotype was counted between two and nine times. V gene TRBV7-9 combines with J gene TRBJ1-4, with TRBD1 matching over 10 bases. CDR1 and CDR2 from the germline V gene are SEHNR and FQNEAQ (reference sequence). The CDR3 covers 16 residues. Germline trimming cut 2 bases from V and 7 bases from J; bases unmatched to any gene: 7. CDR3 loop: CASSLYSGTGVEKLFF. CDR3 bases: TGTGCCAGCAGCTTATATAGTGGGACAGGGGTTGAAAAACTGTTTTTT. Combining the CDR3 with reference TRBV7-9 and TRBJ1-4 gives the whole variable domain DTGVSQNPRHKITKRGQNVTFRCDPISEHNRLYWYRQTLGQGPEFLTYFQNEAQLEKSRLLSDRFSAERPKGSFSTLEIQRTEQGDSAMYLCASSLYSGTGVEKLFFGSGTQLSVL.

This clonotype turned up a few times. The V gene is TRBV28, the J gene TRBJ2-2, with D perhaps assigned TRBD1 or TRBD2 (5 bases each). The CDR3 contains 14 residues. With 8 bases removed from V and 3 bases from J, the gap between germline ends came to 13 bases. Germline V gene data show CDR1 as MDHEN and CDR2 as SYDVKM. As DNA, the CDR3 is TGTGCCAGCCAGAACCGGGGCTACACCGGGGAGCTGTTTTTT. Translated: CASQNRGYTGELFF.

The chain employs TRBV19 and TRBJ1-2, with a weak D call TRBD1 (6 bases). The V gene's germline CDR1 is LNHDA and CDR2 SQIVND (reference sequence). The CDR3 spans 13 residues. V dropped 7 bases and J dropped 4 bases, with 13 bases sitting between them. CDR3 in amino acids: CASNLQGGYGYTF. CDR3 coding DNA: TGTGCCAGTAATCTACAGGGAGGCTATGGCTACACCTTC.

Here the CDR3 DNA reads TGTGCCAGCAGCTTTGGGTTAATGGGCGAGCAGTACTTC. Its translation is CASSFGLMGEQYF. The chain is built from TRBV5-6 and TRBJ2-7, with D uncertain. Germline V lookup: CDR1 SGHDT, CDR2 YYEEEE. V shed 2 bases and J shed 6 bases, with 12 bases lying between them. CDR3 size: 13 residues.

This chain links TRBV18 with TRBJ2-3; 9 nucleotides match TRBD1. The CDR3 is 17 residues long. Unmatched junction bases numbered 9, after V lost 5 bases and J lost 0 bases. Germline V gene lookup returns CDR1 KGHSH and CDR2 LQKENI. As DNA, the CDR3 is TGTGCCAGCTCAATTCTTGACGGGACAGGGAGCACAGATACGCAGTATTTT. Its protein product is CASSILDGTGSTDTQYF.

This clonotype was detected only a few times. The CDR3 protein is CASTNDERPNYGYTF. Here the CDR3 DNA reads TGTGCCAGTACTAACGACGAAAGACCGAACTATGGCTACACCTTC. This sequence joins TRBV19 and TRBJ1-2; D unclear. CDR3 length: 15 amino acids. Germline lookup yields CDR1 LNHDA and CDR2 SQIVND (reference sequence). V lost 7 bases and J lost 2, with 17 bases in between.

This clonotype appeared once. The chain carries TRBV10-3 and TRBJ1-2; no definite D call. The length of the CDR3 is 12 residues. The V gene lost 2 bases and the J gene lost 14 bases, with 15 bases spanning the gap. Per the germline V gene, CDR1 is ENHRY and CDR2 is SYGVKD. DNA for the CDR3: TGTGCCATCAGTGAGCTGACGGACCATCGAACCTTC. This translates into CAISELTDHRTF.

This clonotype showed up many times. This chain links TRBV18 with TRBJ1-1, with D possibly matching TRBD1 (6 bases). The V gene's germline CDR1 is KGHSH and CDR2 LQKENI. The V end lost 5 bases, the J end lost 0 bases, and 13 bases lay between the germline ends. The CDR3 spans 15 residues. The CDR3 region is CASSISGGMNTEAFF. CDR3 sequence (DNA): TGTGCCAGCTCAATTTCGGGGGGCATGAACACTGAAGCTTTCTTT. The full variable domain, completed using reference TRBV18 and TRBJ1-1, is NAGVMQNPRHLVRRRGQEARLRCSPMKGHSHVYWYRQLPEEGLKFMVYLQKENIIDESGMPKERFSAEFPKEGPSILRIQQVVRGDSAAYFCASSISGGMNTEAFFGQGTRLTVV.

The chain couples TRBV20-1 to TRBJ1-1; D is perhaps TRBD1 (6 bases). From germline, CDR1 is DFQATT and CDR2 SNEGSKA (reference sequence). V lost 0 bases to trimming and J lost 1 base, with 24 bases between them. The CDR3 loop spans 19 amino acids. CDR3 region: CSARDLGSGVGRWNTEAFF. Written as DNA, the CDR3 is TGCAGTGCTAGAGATCTTGGCTCAGGGGTAGGTAGGTGGAACACTGAAGCTTTCTTT.

This clonotype has ten or more counts. The chain has TRBV6-1 and TRBJ1-3, with unresolved D. V lost 5 bases and J lost 4, with 6 bases in between. CDR3 length: 12 amino acids. Germline loops: CDR1 MNHNS, CDR2 SASEGT. The CDR3 sequence: CASSSVGNTIYF. CDR3 coding DNA: TGTGCCAGCAGTTCGGTCGGAAACACCATATATTTT.

This clonotype was counted only a few times. V and J are TRBV6-1 and TRBJ1-1, with 8 bases lining up with TRBD1. The CDR3 covers 14 residues. V was pared by 6 bases and J by 7 bases, with 10 bases of the junction left unmatched. Germline-derived CDR1 and CDR2 are MNHNS and SASEGT. CDR3 in amino acids: CASSKKTGGSEAFF. The CDR3 nucleotides read TGTGCCAGCAGCAAGAAAACAGGGGGAAGTGAAGCTTTCTTT.

This clonotype was counted at least ten times. This chain connects TRBV12-3 or TRBV12-4 to TRBJ1-5; D is uncertain. The CDR3 extends over 14 amino acids. V was clipped by 2 bases and J by 4 bases, with 9 bases between them. CDR3 sequence reads: CASSLFGPNQPQHF. The CDR3 nucleotides read TGTGCCAGCAGTTTATTCGGCCCTAATCAGCCCCAGCATTTT.

This clonotype was recorded many times. V usage is TRBV2 and J usage is TRBJ1-2, with D maybe TRBD1 (6 bases). This CDR3 contains 18 residues. V was clipped by 2 bases and J by 0 bases, with 19 bases between them. From germline, CDR1 is SNHLY and CDR2 FYNNEI. In nucleotides, the CDR3 is TGTGCCAGCAGTGAAATGCGGACAGATTACAAAACTAACTATGGCTACACCTTC. Protein: CASSEMRTDYKTNYGYTF. The full variable domain, in which reference TRBV2 and TRBJ1-2 provide the parts outside the CDR3, is EPEVTQTPSHQVTQMGQEVILRCVPISNHLYFYWYRQILGQKVEFLVSFYNNEISEKSEIFDDQFSVERPDGSNFTLKIRSTKLEDSAMYFCASSEMRTDYKTNYGYTFGSGTRLTVV.

The chain employs TRBV11-2 and TRBJ2-3, with 9 bases lining up with TRBD2. The CDR3 is 15 residues long. The V segment lost 6 bases and the J segment 3 bases; nucleotides outside the gene matches: 7. Germline V CDR1 and CDR2: SGHAT, FQNNGV. CDR3 loop: CASRSSSGETDTQYF. DNA for the CDR3: TGTGCCAGCAGATCCTCTAGCGGGGAAACAGATACGCAGTATTTT.

This clonotype was counted a few times. The chain carries TRBV24-1 and TRBJ2-1, with unresolved D. V lost 6 bases and J 6 bases, leaving 11 bases between the germline ends. This CDR3 spans 13 amino acids. Per germline, CDR1 KGHDR and CDR2 SFDVKD. CDR3 amino acids: CATSPGASNEQFF. The CDR3 DNA sequence: TGTGCCACCAGTCCTGGAGCTAGCAATGAGCAGTTCTTC.

The CDR3 protein is CASTTSVYTDTQYF. The CDR3 coding sequence is TGTGCCAGCACGACTAGCGTCTACACAGATACGCAGTATTTT. The chain is built from TRBV18 and TRBJ2-3; 8 positions match TRBD2. From germline, CDR1 is KGHSH and CDR2 LQKENI. This CDR3 is 14 amino acids long. V lost 8 bases and J lost 2; bases outside the gene matches: 6.

The chain has TRBV29-1 and TRBJ2-7, with a tentative D call TRBD1 (6 bases). This CDR3 has 13 amino acids. The V gene's germline CDR1 is SQVTM and CDR2 ANQGSEA. The ends were cut back, 6 bases at V and 0 bases at J, with 12 bases in the middle. In DNA, the CDR3 is TGCAGCGTAATCCGGGACACCTCCTACGAGCAGTACTTC. This encodes CSVIRDTSYEQYF.

This clonotype was detected many times. The gene calls are TRBV3-1 and TRBJ2-7, with 11 bases matching TRBD2. Germline CDR1 and CDR2: LGHDT and YNNKEL (reference sequence). This CDR3 comprises 15 residues. The ends lost 4 bases at V and 0 bases at J; junction bases unmatched: 2. CDR3 sequence reads: CASSLTSGSSYEQYF. The CDR3 region has the DNA TGTGCCAGCAGCCTCACTAGCGGGAGCTCCTACGAGCAGTACTTC.

Concerning this clonotype: This may be a read error, as it is one base from a much larger clone. The rearrangement links TRBV5-6 to TRBJ2-5, with D perhaps TRBD2 (7 bases). Germline CDR1 is SGHDT and CDR2 is YYEEEE. There are 16 residues in the CDR3. CDR3 nucleotide sequence: TGTGCCGGCAGCTCCCTCAGGGAGGGACAAGGAGAGACCCAGTACTTC. The encoded protein is CAGSSLREGQGETQYF.

In its sample, this clonotype was seen many times. The V call is TRBV30, the J call TRBJ1-1, with 7 bases lining up with TRBD1. The germline V gene has CDR1 GTSNPN and CDR2 SVGIG (reference sequence). Trimming cost V 1 base and J 7 bases; bases outside gene matches: 3. CDR3 length equals 12 residues. This chain's CDR3 is CAWSARQGEAFF. CDR3 DNA: TGTGCCTGGAGTGCCCGACAGGGTGAAGCTTTCTTT.

Only a few counts were recorded for this clonotype. The rearrangement uses TRBV6-5 and TRBJ2-3, with D tentatively TRBD1 (6 bases). The germline V and J ends were trimmed by 2 bases and 6 bases, with 12 bases remaining between them. The germline V gene has CDR1 MNHEY and CDR2 SVGAGI. The CDR3 runs to 14 residues. CDR3 residues: CASSYEGDTDTQYF. Written as DNA, the CDR3 is TGTGCCAGCAGTTACGAGGGGGATACGGATACGCAGTATTTT.

Of note for this clonotype: A much more abundant neighbour one base away suggests this may be a read error. The CDR3 DNA reads TGTGCCGGCAGTTTTTTCTACGAGCAGTACTTC. Its translation is CAGSFFYEQYF. This chain connects TRBV28 to TRBJ2-7; D call uncertain. Germline V gives CDR1 MDHEN, CDR2 SYDVKM. CDR3 length: 11 amino acids.